Below, 3 T cell receptor beta chains from the same sample are listed, as sequenced in a study of technical replicates of blood from a few donors. TCRdb keeps only in-frame clones here, not all; method: immunoSEQ multiplex PCR. The sample lists some 70,000 clones, roughly 92% occurring once. Material for sequencing was T cells isolated from PBMCs. Every receptor here comes from a human donor in good health.

This chain links TRBV27 with TRBJ2-1; perhaps TRBD2 as D (6 bases). Germline CDR1 is MNHEY and CDR2 is SMNVEV (reference sequence). The CDR3 sequence is 16 residues long. V was shortened by 3 bases and J by 0 bases, with 12 bases between the two germline ends. The CDR3 sequence: CASSLTGVSSYNEQFF. The CDR3 region has the DNA TGTGCCAGCAGTTTGACGGGAGTGAGCTCCTACAATGAGCAGTTCTTC.

The gene calls are TRBV15 and TRBJ2-3, with TRBD2 as a possible D gene (5 bases). V lost 10 bases and J 7 bases, leaving 18 bases between the germline ends. The CDR3 length is 13 residues. Germline values: CDR1 LNHNV, CDR2 YYDKDF (reference sequence). Written as DNA, the CDR3 is TGTGCCAGGCAGTCGGGGAGCGGAAATACGCAGTATTTT. This codes for CARQSGSGNTQYF.

The chain links TRBV20-1 to TRBJ2-7; D is ambiguous. V lost 7 bases, J lost 2 bases, and 9 bases lay in between. Per germline, CDR1 DFQATT and CDR2 SNEGSKA (reference sequence). The CDR3 extends over 11 amino acids. CDR3: CSVTEPYEQYF. The CDR3 region has the DNA TGCAGTGTAACAGAGCCCTACGAGCAGTACTTC.